This T cell receptor beta chain was retrieved from a study of graft-versus-host responses after intestinal transplantation (TCRdb year 2021). In the study overall: The transplants that recipients received were multivisceral, liver-intestinal, or isolated intestinal. All recipients received anti-thymocyte globulin induction followed by maintenance tacrolimus and steroids for 3 to 4 years. After intestinal transplantation, graft-versus-host and host-versus-graft alloreactive T cell clones were followed in the graft, circulation and bone marrow using bulk TCR-beta CDR3 sequencing. Alloreactive clones were identified by sequencing pre-transplant mixed lymphocyte reaction products and comparing them with unstimulated pre-transplant donor and recipient T cells. The cohort enrolled fewer than 25 intestinal transplant recipients including one retransplant, and a few patients lacking pretransplant specimens were excluded. Donor T cell macrochimerism was defined as a peak of at least 4% donor T cells among recipient peripheral blood mononuclear cells. Rather than going through the commercial service, samples from a few later patients were sequenced in-house on an Illumina MiSeq and processed with MiXCR.

The CDR3 has 13 amino acids, counting the end cysteine and phenylalanine. Only the CDR3 part of the read is kept: 39 bases, read in frame from the first base. The CDR1 and CDR2 encoded by the germline V gene (reference sequence) are MNHEY and SMNVEV. V loses 8 bases at its end and J loses 3 bases; junction bases beyond the gene matches: 5. Libraries were built with the immunoSEQ multiplex PCR assay. High-throughput TCR-beta CDR3 sequencing of genomic DNA from most patients was performed by Adaptive Biotechnologies. The authors processed their data as follows. Adaptive's ImmunoSEQ software supplied the TCR sequencing data for around 19 patients, while MiXCR and VDJtools were used to process a few other patients. CDR3 nucleotide sequences shared between donor and recipient were removed because the origin of such sequences could not be assigned. At least 2-fold expansion over unstimulated cells and a minimum CFSE-low frequency of 0.002% (template counts) or 0.001% (read counts) were required for clones to be classified as alloreactive. A clone was considered mappable if detected in the sequenced pre-transplant spleen, lymph node, or MLR CFSE-low populations of the donor or recipient. The cumulative frequency of alloreactive clones was calculated as a percentage of all sequences, weighted by copy number. TCRdb took this table from immuneACCESS and kept in-frame rearrangements with V and J called. Such tables lack part of the clones; where checked against another copy, unresolved V genes explain under half of the gap, and the rest is unexplained. The V and J calls and clone size were taken over from that table, and D and trimming were inferred from the DNA. The sample table holds some 46,000 clones, of which around 93% were seen once. Together, the top ten hold roughly 6% of the sample.

This clone was seen only a few times. The target of this receptor is not known. Base qualities are missing; no much larger clone stands one base away. In the first month after transplant, blood samples were collected up to 4 times, and after that at least monthly when available. Study-level results and caveats: Peak levels of circulating GvH clones were associated with declines in HvG clones early after transplant. The relatively low number and heterogeneity of intestinal transplant patients limited the conclusions. GvH clones were found in recipient bone marrow, and some of the GvH clones appeared earlier in ileal mucosa or blood, which is consistent with an intestinal mucosal origin. High GvH to HvG T cell clonal ratios were observed in the allografts of patients with donor T cell macrochimerism.

The starting material was PBMCs, obtained about 790 days after a first intestinal transplant, on the day of a second. The sequence came from a human patient who received an intestinal transplant, so some T cells may come from the graft donor. Recombination linked TRBV27 to TRBJ2-3; 7 bases in the junction line up with TRBD2. The nucleotide sequence is given as TGTGCCAGCGGTTGGGGGGGAACAGATACGCAGTATTTT. Its product reads: CASGWGGTDTQYF.